The 15 T cell receptor beta chains below all came from one sample that was sequenced in a study of T cells in narcolepsy. Produced via immunoSEQ multiplex PCR; TCRdb's table is partial and in-frame only. The data contain under 40,000 clones, roughly 80% of them singletons. Sequencing was performed on memory (CD45RA-) CD4+ T cells from blood. Source of these receptors: a human donor in good health.

The chain recombines TRBV6-6 with TRBJ2-3; D gene ambiguous. CDR1 is MNHNY, CDR2 SVGAGI, per germline (reference sequence). V was clipped by 5 bases and J by 6 bases, with 15 bases between them. CDR3 length equals 14 residues. For the CDR3, the DNA is TGTGCCAGCAGTCCCCTAAAAGCAGCTGATACGCAGTATTTT. As protein: CASSPLKAADTQYF.

This rearrangement joins TRBV6-5 to TRBJ2-2; D not certain. Looked up from germline, CDR1 is MNHEY and CDR2 is SVGAGI. This CDR3 spans 13 amino acids. Trimming took 6 bases from V and 5 from J, leaving 10 bases between them. This chain's CDR3 is CASRWHTTGELFF. In DNA, the CDR3 is TGTGCCAGCAGGTGGCATACGACCGGGGAGCTGTTTTTT.

The genes are TRBV5-1 and TRBJ1-1; D is perhaps TRBD1 (5 bases). The ends were cut back, 3 bases at V and 7 bases at J, with 13 bases in the middle. The CDR3 is 13 amino acids. Germline V gene data show CDR1 as SGHRS and CDR2 as YFSETQ. The CDR3: CASSSPPGVEAFF. The CDR3 bases are TGCGCCAGCAGCTCCCCCCCGGGGGTTGAAGCTTTCTTT.

On this clone: The same CDR3 is also encoded by other DNA sequences in this sample. The rearrangement uses TRBV2 and TRBJ2-7, with a tentative D call TRBD2 (6 bases). Germline V gene lookup returns CDR1 SNHLY and CDR2 FYNNEI. The V end lost 4 bases, the J end lost 2 bases, and 15 bases lay between the germline ends. The CDR3 spans 15 residues. The CDR3 sequence: CASSVNRGSTYEQYF. For the CDR3, the DNA is TGTGCCAGCAGTGTTAATCGGGGGAGCACCTACGAGCAGTACTTC.

The chain employs TRBV28 and TRBJ1-4; D remains unclear. Trimming cost V 10 bases and J 8 bases, with 11 bases left between them. The CDR3 covers 11 residues. From germline, CDR1 is MDHEN and CDR2 SYDVKM. CDR3 bases: TGTGCCACCCTTTTGGGGGAAAAACTGTTTTTT. It codes for CATLLGEKLFF. Complete variable domain (other parts from reference TRBV28 and TRBJ1-4): DVKVTQSSRYLVKRTGEKVFLECVQDMDHENMFWYRQDPGLGLRLIYFSYDVKMKEKGDIPEGYSVSREKKERFSLILESASTNQTSMYLCATLLGEKLFFGSGTQLSVL.

The J gene is TRBJ2-1, the V gene TRBV5-1, with 10 bases lining up with TRBD1. The trim removed 4 bases at V and 8 bases at J, leaving 6 bases unmatched. The CDR3 is made up of 14 amino acids. Germline V CDR1 and CDR2: SGHRS, YFSETQ. The CDR3 spells CASSRDRGEDEQFF. The CDR3 DNA reads as TGCGCCAGCAGCCGGGACAGGGGAGAGGATGAGCAGTTCTTC.

This chain connects TRBV15 to TRBJ2-2, with 11 bases matching TRBD2. The CDR3 has 20 residues. Unmatched junction bases numbered 9, after V lost 0 bases and J lost 0 bases. The V gene's germline CDR1 is LNHNV and CDR2 YYDKDF (reference sequence). The CDR3 reads CATSRDFATSGISNTGELFF. The DNA of the CDR3 is TGTGCCACCAGCAGAGATTTCGCGACTAGCGGGATTTCGAACACCGGGGAGCTGTTTTTT. The full variable domain, completed using reference TRBV15 and TRBJ2-2, is DAMVIQNPRYQVTQFGKPVTLSCSQTLNHNVMYWYQQKSSQAPKLLFHYYDKDFNNEADTPDNFQSRRPNTSFCFLDIRSPGLGDTAMYLCATSRDFATSGISNTGELFFGEGSRLTVL.

The chain uses TRBV7-9 and TRBJ1-6; maybe TRBD1 (6 bases). Trimming took off 3 bases at V and 7 bases at J, with 13 bases between the two ends. Per the germline V gene, CDR1 is SEHNR and CDR2 is FQNEAQ (reference sequence). This CDR3 spans 15 amino acids. CDR3 sequence: CASSLAGVKNSPLHF. In nucleotides, the CDR3 is TGTGCCAGCAGCTTGGCAGGGGTTAAGAATTCACCCCTCCACTTT.

The chain carries TRBV28 and TRBJ1-3; no reliable D call. The CDR3 is made up of 11 amino acids. V dropped 6 bases and J dropped 1 base, with 1 base sitting between them. Germline V gives CDR1 MDHEN, CDR2 SYDVKM. CDR3 bases: TGTGCCAGCAGGTCTGGAAACACCATATATTTT. It yields the protein CASRSGNTIYF. Variable domain in full (rest from reference TRBV28 and TRBJ1-3): DVKVTQSSRYLVKRTGEKVFLECVQDMDHENMFWYRQDPGLGLRLIYFSYDVKMKEKGDIPEGYSVSREKKERFSLILESASTNQTSMYLCASRSGNTIYFGEGSWLTVV.

This clone occurred once. The CDR3 here is CASSRDRVHEQYF. The CDR3, as DNA: TGTGCCAGTAGCCGGGACAGGGTTCACGAGCAGTACTTC. This chain uses TRBV19 with TRBJ2-7; 9 nucleotides align to TRBD1. The CDR3 is 13 residues long. The V gene end was trimmed by 6 bases and the J gene end by 5 bases; junction bases not matched to a gene: 5. Germline V gene data show CDR1 as LNHDA and CDR2 as SQIVND (reference sequence).

This clone was counted only a few times. This chain uses TRBV6-1 with TRBJ2-3; no reliable D call. V lost 3 bases and J 7 bases, leaving 14 bases between the germline ends. Germline V gives CDR1 MNHNS, CDR2 SASEGT. The CDR3 is 14 amino acids. The CDR3 nucleotides are TGTGCCAGCAGTGATCGGGCCCGATCGAATACGCAGTATTTT. It yields the protein CASSDRARSNTQYF.

The genes are TRBV28 and TRBJ1-1; D may be TRBD1 (5 bases). CDR3 size: 17 residues. The V gene's germline CDR1 is MDHEN and CDR2 SYDVKM. The V and J ends lost 8 bases and 2 bases respectively, with 24 bases between them. The CDR3 DNA follows: TGTGCCAGCCCCGGGCAGGGCCATCAAAATATTAACACTGAAGCTTTCTTT. Protein product: CASPGQGHQNINTEAFF.

The chain couples TRBV5-1 to TRBJ2-1; 7 bases align to TRBD1. V lost 0 bases, J lost 4 bases, and 7 bases stayed unmatched. Germline-derived CDR1 and CDR2 are SGHRS and YFSETQ. The CDR3 totals 16 residues. The CDR3 DNA reads TGCGCCAGCAGCTTGGTGATAGGGGGCGCTTACAATGAGCAGTTCTTC. Translating it yields CASSLVIGGAYNEQFF.

CDR3 protein: CASSLAGQGGYGYTF. The CDR3 coding sequence is TGTGCCAGCAGCTTAGCGGGACAGGGAGGCTATGGCTACACCTTC. The gene calls are TRBV7-2 and TRBJ1-2, with 9 bases identical to TRBD1. Trimming took 0 bases from V and 4 from J; bases not matched to a gene: 3. CDR3 length: 15 residues. CDR1 is SGHTA, CDR2 FQGNSA, per germline.

The V call is TRBV19, the J call TRBJ2-5; D unclear. The CDR3 runs to 14 residues. The germline V and J ends were trimmed by 3 bases and 4 bases, with 12 bases remaining between them. CDR1 is LNHDA and CDR2 is SQIVND in the germline V gene (reference sequence). The CDR3 bases are TGTGCCAGTAGTATCCAGTTGGGTGGAGAGACCCAGTACTTC. Translation: CASSIQLGGETQYF.